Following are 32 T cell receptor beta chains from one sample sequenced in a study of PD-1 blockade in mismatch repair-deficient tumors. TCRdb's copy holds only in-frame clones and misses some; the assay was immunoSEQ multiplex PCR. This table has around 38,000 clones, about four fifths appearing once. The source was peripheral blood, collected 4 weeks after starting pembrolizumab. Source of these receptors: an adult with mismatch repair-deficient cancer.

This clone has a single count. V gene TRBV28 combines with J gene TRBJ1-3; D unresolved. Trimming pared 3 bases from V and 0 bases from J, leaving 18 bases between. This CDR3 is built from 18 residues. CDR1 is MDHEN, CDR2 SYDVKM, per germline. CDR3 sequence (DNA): TGTGCCAGCAGTTTTTATAACCGATCGCCTACCTCTGGAAACACCATATATTTT. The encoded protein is CASSFYNRSPTSGNTIYF.

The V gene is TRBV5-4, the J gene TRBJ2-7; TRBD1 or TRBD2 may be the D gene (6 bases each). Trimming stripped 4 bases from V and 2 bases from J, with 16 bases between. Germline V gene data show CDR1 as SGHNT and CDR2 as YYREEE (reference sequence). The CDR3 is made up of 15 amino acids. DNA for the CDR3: TGTGCCAGCAGCCCGGTGGGGGGCCAAGCCTACGAGCAGTACTTC. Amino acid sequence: CASSPVGGQAYEQYF.

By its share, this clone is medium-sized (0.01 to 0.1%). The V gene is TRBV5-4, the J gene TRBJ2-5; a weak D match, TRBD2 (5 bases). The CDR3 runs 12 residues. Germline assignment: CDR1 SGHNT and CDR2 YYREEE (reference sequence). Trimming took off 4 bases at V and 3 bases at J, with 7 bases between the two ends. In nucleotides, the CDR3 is TGTGCCAGCAGCCGGACTGAAGAGACCCAGTACTTC. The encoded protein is CASSRTEETQYF.

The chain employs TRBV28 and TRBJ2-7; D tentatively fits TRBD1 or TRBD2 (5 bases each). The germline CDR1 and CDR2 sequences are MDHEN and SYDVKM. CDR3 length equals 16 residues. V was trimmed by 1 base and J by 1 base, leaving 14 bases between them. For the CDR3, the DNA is TGTGCCAGCAGTTTATTATGGGGGAGAGAATCCTACGAGCAGTACTTC. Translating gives CASSLLWGRESYEQYF.

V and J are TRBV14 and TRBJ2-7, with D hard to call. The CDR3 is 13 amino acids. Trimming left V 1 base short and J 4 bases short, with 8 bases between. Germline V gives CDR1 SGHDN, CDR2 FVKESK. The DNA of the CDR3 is TGTGCCAGCAGCCAAGCAGCGTTGTACGAGCAGTACTTC. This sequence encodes CASSQAALYEQYF.

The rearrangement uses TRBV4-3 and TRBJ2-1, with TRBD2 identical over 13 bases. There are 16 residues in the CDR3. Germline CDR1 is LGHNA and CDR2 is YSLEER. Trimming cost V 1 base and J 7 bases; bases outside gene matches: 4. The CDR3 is CASSQGTSGSENEQFF. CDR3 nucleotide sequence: TGCGCCAGCAGCCAAGGGACTAGCGGGAGTGAGAATGAGCAGTTCTTC.

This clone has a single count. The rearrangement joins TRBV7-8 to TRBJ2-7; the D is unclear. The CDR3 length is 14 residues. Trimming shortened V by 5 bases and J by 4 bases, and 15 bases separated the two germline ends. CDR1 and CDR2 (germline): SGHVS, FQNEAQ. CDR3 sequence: CASSDQAALYEQYF. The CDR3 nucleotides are TGTGCCAGCAGCGATCAAGCAGCCCTATACGAGCAGTACTTC.

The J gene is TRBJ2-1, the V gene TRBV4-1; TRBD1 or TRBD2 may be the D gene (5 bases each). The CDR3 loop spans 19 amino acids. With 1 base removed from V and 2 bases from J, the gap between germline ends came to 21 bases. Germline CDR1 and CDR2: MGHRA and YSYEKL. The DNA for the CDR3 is TGCGCCAGCAGCCAAGCTTCGCCCGAGGGACCCCGCCCCTACAATGAGCAGTTCTTC. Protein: CASSQASPEGPRPYNEQFF.

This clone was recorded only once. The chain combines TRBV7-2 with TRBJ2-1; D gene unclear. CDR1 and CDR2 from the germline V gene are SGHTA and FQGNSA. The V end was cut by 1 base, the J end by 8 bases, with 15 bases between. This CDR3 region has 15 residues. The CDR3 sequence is CASSLEIGAFHEQFF. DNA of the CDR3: TGTGCCAGCAGCTTAGAAATAGGAGCGTTCCATGAGCAGTTCTTC.

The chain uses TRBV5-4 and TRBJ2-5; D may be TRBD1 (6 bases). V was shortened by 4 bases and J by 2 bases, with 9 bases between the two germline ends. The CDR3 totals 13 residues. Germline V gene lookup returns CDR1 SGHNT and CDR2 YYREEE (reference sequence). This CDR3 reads CASSRTEQETQYF. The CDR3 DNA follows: TGTGCCAGCAGCCGGACAGAACAAGAGACCCAGTACTTC.

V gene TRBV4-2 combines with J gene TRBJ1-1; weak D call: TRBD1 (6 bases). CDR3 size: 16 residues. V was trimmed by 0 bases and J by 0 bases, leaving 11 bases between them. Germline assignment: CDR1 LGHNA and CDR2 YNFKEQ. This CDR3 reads CASSQDSGAMNTEAFF. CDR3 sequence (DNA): TGTGCCAGCAGCCAAGACTCGGGGGCGATGAACACTGAAGCTTTCTTT.

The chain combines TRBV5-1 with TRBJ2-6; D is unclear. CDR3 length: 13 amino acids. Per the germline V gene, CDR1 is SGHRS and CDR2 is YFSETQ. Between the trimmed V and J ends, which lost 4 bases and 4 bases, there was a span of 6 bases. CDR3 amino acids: CASSVSGANVLTF. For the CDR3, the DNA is TGCGCCAGCAGCGTTTCCGGGGCCAACGTCCTGACTTTC. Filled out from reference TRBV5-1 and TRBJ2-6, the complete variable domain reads KAGVTQTPRYLIKTRGQQVTLSCSPISGHRSVSWYQQTPGQGLQFLFEYFSETQRNKGNFPGRFSGRQFSNSRSEMNVSTLELGDSALYLCASSVSGANVLTFGAGSRLTVL.

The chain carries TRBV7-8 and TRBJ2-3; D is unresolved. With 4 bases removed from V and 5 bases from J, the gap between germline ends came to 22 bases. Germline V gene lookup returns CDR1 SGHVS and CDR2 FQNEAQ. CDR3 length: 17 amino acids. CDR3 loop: CASSSGRGYGSIDTQYF. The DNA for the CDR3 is TGTGCCAGCAGCTCTGGGCGTGGGTACGGGTCGATAGATACGCAGTATTTT.

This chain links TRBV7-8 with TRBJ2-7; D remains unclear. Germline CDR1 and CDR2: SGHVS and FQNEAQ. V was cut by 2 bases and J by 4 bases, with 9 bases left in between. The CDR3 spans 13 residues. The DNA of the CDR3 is TGTGCCAGCAGCTTAAGGTCCAATTACGAGCAGTACTTC. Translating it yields CASSLRSNYEQYF.

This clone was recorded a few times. This CDR3 is CASRRIGTGYGYTF. CDR3 DNA: TGTGCAAGTCGCCGAATCGGGACAGGCTATGGCTACACCTTC. The chain joins TRBV12-2 to TRBJ1-2; TRBD1, as called in the table, went unchecked against the DNA. TRBV12-2 is classified as a pseudogene. The CDR3 is made up of 14 amino acids.

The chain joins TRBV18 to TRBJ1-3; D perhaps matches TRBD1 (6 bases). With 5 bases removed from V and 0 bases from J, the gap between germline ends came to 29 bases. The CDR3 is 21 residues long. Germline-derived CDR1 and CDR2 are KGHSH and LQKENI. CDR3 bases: TGTGCCAGCTCAGAAAATCATATGTCCGACAGGCCGATAGGCTCTGGAAACACCATATATTTT. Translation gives CASSENHMSDRPIGSGNTIYF. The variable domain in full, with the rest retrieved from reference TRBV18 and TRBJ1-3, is NAGVMQNPRHLVRRRGQEARLRCSPMKGHSHVYWYRQLPEEGLKFMVYLQKENIIDESGMPKERFSAEFPKEGPSILRIQQVVRGDSAAYFCASSENHMSDRPIGSGNTIYFGEGSWLTVV.

CDR3 coding DNA: TGTGCCAGCAGTTCCGGTCTTATCGGCGGACCTTCCTACGAGCAGTACTTC. Amino acid sequence: CASSSGLIGGPSYEQYF. V is TRBV7-8 and J is TRBJ2-7; D uncertain. The CDR3 length is 17 residues. Trimming shortened V by 6 bases and J by 1 base, and 22 bases separated the two germline ends. From germline, CDR1 is SGHVS and CDR2 FQNEAQ.

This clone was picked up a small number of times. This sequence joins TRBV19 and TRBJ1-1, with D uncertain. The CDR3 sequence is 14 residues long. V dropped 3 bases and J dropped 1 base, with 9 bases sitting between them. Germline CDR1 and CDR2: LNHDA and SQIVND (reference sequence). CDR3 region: CASSIRQPNTEAFF. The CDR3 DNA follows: TGTGCCAGTAGTATTCGGCAGCCGAACACTGAAGCTTTCTTT.

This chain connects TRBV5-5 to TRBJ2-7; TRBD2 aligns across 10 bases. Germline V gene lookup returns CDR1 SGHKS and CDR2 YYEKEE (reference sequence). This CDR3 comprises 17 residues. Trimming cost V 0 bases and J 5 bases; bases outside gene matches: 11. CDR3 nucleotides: TGTGCCAGCAGCTTGGGGGGCGCTAGCGGGAGAGTGAACGAGCAGTACTTC. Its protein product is CASSLGGASGRVNEQYF.

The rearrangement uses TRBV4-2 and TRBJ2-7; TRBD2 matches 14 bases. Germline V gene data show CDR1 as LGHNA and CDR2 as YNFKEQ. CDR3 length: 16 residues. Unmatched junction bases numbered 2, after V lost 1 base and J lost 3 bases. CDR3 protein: CASSQVGTSGSYEQYF. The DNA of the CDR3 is TGTGCCAGCAGCCAAGTAGGGACTAGCGGGAGCTACGAGCAGTACTTC.

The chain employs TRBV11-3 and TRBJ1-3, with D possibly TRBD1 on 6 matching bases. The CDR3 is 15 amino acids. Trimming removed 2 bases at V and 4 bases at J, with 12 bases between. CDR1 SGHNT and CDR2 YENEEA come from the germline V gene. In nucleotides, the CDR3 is TGTGCCAGCAGCTTACAGGGGCAAAGGGGAAACACCATATATTTT. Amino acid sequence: CASSLQGQRGNTIYF.

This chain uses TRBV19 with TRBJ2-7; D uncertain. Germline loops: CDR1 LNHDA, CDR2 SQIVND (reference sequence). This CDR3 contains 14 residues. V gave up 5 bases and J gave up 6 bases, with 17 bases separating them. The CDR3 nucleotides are TGTGCCAGTAGTTCCCACACCGAACTTTCCGAGCAGTACTTC. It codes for CASSSHTELSEQYF.

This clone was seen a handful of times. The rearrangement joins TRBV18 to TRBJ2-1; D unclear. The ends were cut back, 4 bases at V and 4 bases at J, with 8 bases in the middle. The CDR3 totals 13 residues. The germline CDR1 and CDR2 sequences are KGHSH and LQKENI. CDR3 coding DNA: TGTGCCAGCTCACTAATCATTTACAATGAGCAGTTCTTC. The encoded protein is CASSLIIYNEQFF.

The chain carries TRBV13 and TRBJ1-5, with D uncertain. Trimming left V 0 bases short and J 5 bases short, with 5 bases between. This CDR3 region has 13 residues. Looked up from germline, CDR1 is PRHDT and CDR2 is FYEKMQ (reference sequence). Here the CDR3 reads CASSLGSYQPQHF. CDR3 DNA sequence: TGTGCCAGCAGCTTAGGGAGTTATCAGCCCCAGCATTTT.

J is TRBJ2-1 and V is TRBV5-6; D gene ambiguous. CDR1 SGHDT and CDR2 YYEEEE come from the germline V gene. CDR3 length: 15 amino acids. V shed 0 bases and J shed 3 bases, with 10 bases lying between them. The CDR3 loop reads CASSLAYRVYNEQFF. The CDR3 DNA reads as TGTGCCAGCAGCTTGGCCTATAGGGTCTACAATGAGCAGTTCTTC. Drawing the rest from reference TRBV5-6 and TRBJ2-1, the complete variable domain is DAGVTQSPTHLIKTRGQQVTLRCSPKSGHDTVSWYQQALGQGPQFIFQYYEEEERQRGNFPDRFSGHQFPNYSSELNVNALLLGDSALYLCASSLAYRVYNEQFFGPGTRLTVL.

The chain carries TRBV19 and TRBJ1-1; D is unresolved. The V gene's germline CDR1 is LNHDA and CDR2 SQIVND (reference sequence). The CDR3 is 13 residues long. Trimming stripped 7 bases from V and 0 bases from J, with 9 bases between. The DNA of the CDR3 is TGTGCCAGTATGGAGGGAGTGAACACTGAAGCTTTCTTT. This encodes CASMEGVNTEAFF. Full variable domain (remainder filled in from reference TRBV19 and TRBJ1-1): DGGITQSPKYLFRKEGQNVTLSCEQNLNHDAMYWYRQDPGQGLRLIYYSQIVNDFQKGDIAEGYSVSREKKESFPLTVTSAQKNPTAFYLCASMEGVNTEAFFGQGTRLTVV.

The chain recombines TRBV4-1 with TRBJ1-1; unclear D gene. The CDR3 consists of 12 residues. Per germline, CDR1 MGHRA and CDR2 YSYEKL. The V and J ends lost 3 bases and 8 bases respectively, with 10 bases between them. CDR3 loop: CASSHGILEAFF. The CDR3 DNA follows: TGCGCCAGCAGCCACGGTATATTAGAAGCTTTCTTT.

In nucleotides, the CDR3 is TGTGCCAGCAGCCCAGAGGGCCCCCGAGGGACCCAGTACTTC. Amino acid sequence: CASSPEGPRGTQYF. This chain joins TRBV7-2 and TRBJ2-5, with TRBD2 as a possible D gene (5 bases). V was trimmed by 5 bases and J by 7 bases, leaving 17 bases between them. Germline CDR1 reads SGHTA; CDR2 reads FQGNSA. This CDR3 is 14 amino acids long.

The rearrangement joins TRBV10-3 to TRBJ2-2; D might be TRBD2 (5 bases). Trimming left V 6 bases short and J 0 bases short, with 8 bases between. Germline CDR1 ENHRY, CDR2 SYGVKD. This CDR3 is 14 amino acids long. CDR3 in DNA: TGTGCCATCAGAGAGGGATCGAACACCGGGGAGCTGTTTTTT. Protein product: CAIREGSNTGELFF.

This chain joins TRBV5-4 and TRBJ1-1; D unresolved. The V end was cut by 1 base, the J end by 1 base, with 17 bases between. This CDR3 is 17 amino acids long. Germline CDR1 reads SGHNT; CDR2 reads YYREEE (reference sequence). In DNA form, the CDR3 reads TGTGCCAGCAGCTTGAAAGGTGGCAGGCGGGGGAACACTGAAGCTTTCTTT. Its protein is CASSLKGGRRGNTEAFF.

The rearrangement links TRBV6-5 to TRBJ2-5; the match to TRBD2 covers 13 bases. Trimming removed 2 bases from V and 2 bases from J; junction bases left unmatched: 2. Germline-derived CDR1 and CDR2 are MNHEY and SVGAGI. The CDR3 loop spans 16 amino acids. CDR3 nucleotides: TGTGCCAGCAGTTACCCGGGACTAGCGGGACAAGAGACCCAGTACTTC. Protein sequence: CASSYPGLAGQETQYF.

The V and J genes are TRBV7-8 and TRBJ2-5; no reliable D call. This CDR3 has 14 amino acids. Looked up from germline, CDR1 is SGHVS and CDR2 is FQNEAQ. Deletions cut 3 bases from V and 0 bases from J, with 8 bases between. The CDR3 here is CASSLITYQETQYF. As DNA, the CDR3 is TGTGCCAGCAGCTTGATAACTTACCAAGAGACCCAGTACTTC.